This T cell receptor (beta chain) came from a study of T cell clonality in common variable immunodeficiency. Study findings and constraints: In common variable immunodeficiency, TCR beta chains reportedly carried fewer deletions and N-nucleotide insertions. CVID subjects had higher TCRbeta clonality than healthy controls, most marked in about a third. Shared TCRbeta clones were fewer between CVID subjects than controls.

V was cut by 0 bases and J by 4 bases, with 6 bases left in between. CDR3 length: 12 residues. Germline loops: CDR1 DFQATT, CDR2 SNEGSKA (reference sequence). This clone appeared many times. Its antigen is currently unknown. The sequence runs out 3 residues before the end of the CDR3; the remainder is reconstructed from the germline J gene. Produced via immunoSEQ multiplex PCR; TCRdb's table is partial and in-frame only. Sampling found over 30,000 clones, none seen once. The genes are TRBV20-1 and TRBJ2-5; D is perhaps TRBD1 (6 bases). The receptor comes from a person aged 18-70 years in good health. The sequencing input was peripheral blood mononuclear cells. The sequenced part of the CDR3 DNA is TGCAGTGCTAGAGACAGGGGAGAGACC. Translated: CSARDRGET. The CDR3 in its entirety is CSARDRGETQYF.